The sequence of this TCR beta chain was determined in a study of shared clonotypes between healthy human individuals. Findings and limits, study-wide: Read depth was anticipated to influence clonotype sharing among donors. Sampling used blood alone; tissue repertoires probably differ.

Remarks on this clone: Its specificity is not known.

CDR1 and CDR2 (germline): MDHEN, SYDVKM. V was clipped by 5 bases and J by 3 bases; unmatched bases: 4. CDR3 length equals 16 residues. Genomic DNA belonging to each subset was distributed in equal measure over several immunoSEQ plates. The unsorted PBMC sample used ten immunoSEQ deep assay plates. Measured with immunoSEQ multiplex PCR; TCRdb has only the in-frame clones, and not every one. The data show roughly 500,000 clones, about 78% seen once. The specimen sequenced was PBMCs. The chain links TRBV28 to TRBJ2-1; TRBD2 agrees at 13 bases. This sequence originates from a woman in her 40s in good health. Some clones in this sample may be carry-over from other donors' samples. This CDR3 reads CASSGGTSGNYNEQFF. CDR3 DNA sequence: TGTGCCAGCAGTGGTGGGACTAGCGGGAACTACAATGAGCAGTTCTTC. The variable domain in full, completed from reference TRBV28 and TRBJ2-1, reads DVKVTQSSRYLVKRTGEKVFLECVQDMDHENMFWYRQDPGLGLRLIYFSYDVKMKEKGDIPEGYSVSREKKERFSLILESASTNQTSMYLCASSGGTSGNYNEQFFGPGTRLTVL.